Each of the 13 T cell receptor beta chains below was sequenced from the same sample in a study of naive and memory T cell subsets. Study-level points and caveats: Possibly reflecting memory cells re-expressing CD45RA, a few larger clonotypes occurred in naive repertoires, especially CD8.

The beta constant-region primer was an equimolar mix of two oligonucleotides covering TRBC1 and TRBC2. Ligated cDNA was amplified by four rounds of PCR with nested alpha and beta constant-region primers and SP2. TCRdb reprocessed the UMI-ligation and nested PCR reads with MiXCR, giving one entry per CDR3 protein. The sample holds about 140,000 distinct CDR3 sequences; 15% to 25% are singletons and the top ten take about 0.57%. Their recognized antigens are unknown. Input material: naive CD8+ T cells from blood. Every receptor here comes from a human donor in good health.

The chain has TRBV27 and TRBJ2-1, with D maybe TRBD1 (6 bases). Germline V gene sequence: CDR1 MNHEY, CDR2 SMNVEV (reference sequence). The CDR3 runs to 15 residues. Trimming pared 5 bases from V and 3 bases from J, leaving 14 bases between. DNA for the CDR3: TGTGCCAGCAGTCCCGACAGGTTGGACTACAATGAGCAGTTCTTC. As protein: CASSPDRLDYNEQFF.

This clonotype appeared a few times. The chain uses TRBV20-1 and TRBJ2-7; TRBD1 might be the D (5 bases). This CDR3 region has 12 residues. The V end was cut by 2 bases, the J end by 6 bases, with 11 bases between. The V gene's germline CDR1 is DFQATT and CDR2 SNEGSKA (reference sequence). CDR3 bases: TGCAGTGCTAGACAGGACAAACCCGAGCAGTACTTC. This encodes CSARQDKPEQYF.

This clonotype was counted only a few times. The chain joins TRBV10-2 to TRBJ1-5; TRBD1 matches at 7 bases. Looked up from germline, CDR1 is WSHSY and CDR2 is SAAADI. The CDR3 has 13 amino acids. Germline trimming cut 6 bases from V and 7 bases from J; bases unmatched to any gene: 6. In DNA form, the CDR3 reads TGCGCCAGCAGCACCAGGGGGACCCAGCCCCAGCATTTT. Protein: CASSTRGTQPQHF.

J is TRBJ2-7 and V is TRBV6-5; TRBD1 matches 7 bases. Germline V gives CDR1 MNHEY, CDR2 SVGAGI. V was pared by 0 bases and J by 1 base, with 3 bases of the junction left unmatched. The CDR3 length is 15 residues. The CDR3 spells CASSYSAGGSYEQYF. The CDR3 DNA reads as TGTGCCAGCAGTTACTCGGCAGGGGGATCCTACGAGCAGTACTTC.

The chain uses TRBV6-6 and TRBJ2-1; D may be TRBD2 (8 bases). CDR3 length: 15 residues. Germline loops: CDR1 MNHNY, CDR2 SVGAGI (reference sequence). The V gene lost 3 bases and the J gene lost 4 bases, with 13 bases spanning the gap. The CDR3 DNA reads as TGTGCCAGCAGTTATAGCGGGACAGAGTACAATGAGCAGTTCTTC. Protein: CASSYSGTEYNEQFF.

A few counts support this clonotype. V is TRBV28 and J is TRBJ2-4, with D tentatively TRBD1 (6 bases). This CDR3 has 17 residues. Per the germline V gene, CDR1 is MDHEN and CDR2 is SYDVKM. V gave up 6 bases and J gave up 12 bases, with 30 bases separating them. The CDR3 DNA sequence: TGTGCCAGCAGGCCCCCCTTGATTCAGGGACAAAAAGGGGATCAGTACTTC. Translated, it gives CASRPPLIQGQKGDQYF. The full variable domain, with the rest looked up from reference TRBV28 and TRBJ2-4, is DVKVTQSSRYLVKRTGEKVFLECVQDMDHENMFWYRQDPGLGLRLIYFSYDVKMKEKGDIPEGYSVSREKKERFSLILESASTNQTSMYLCASRPPLIQGQKGDQYFGAGTRLSVL.

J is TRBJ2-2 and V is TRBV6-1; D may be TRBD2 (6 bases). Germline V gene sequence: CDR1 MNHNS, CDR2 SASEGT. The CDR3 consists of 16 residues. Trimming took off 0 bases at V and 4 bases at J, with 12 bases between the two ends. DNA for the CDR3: TGTGCCAGCAGTGAAGCGGCTAGCGCGGCCACCGGGGAGCTGTTTTTT. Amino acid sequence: CASSEAASAATGELFF.

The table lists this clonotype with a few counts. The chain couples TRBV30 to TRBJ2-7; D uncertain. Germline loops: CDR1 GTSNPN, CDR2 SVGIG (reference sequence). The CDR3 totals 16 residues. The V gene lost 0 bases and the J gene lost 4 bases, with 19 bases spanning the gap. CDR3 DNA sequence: TGTGCCTGGAGTGTACGGCCTACCCTTTGGAGATACGAGCAGTACTTC. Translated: CAWSVRPTLWRYEQYF.

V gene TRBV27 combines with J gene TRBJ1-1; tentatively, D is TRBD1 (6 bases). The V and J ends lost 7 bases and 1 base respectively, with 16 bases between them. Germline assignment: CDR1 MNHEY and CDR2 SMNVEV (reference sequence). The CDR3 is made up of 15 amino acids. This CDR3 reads CASTPWGGANTEAFF. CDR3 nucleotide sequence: TGTGCCAGCACCCCCTGGGGGGGGGCGAACACTGAAGCTTTCTTT.

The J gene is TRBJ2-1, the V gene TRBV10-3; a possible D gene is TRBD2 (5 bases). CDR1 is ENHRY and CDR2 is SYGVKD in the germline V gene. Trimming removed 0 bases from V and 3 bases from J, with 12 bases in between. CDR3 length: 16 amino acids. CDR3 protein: CAISESFAGFYNEQFF. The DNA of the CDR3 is TGTGCCATCAGTGAGTCGTTCGCGGGCTTCTACAATGAGCAGTTCTTC.

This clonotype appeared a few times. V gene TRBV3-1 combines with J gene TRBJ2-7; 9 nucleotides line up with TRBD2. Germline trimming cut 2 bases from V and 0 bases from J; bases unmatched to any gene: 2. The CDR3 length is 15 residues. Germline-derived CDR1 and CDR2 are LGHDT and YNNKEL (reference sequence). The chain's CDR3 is CASSQLAGTSYEQYF. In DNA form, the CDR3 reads TGTGCCAGCAGCCAACTAGCGGGGACCTCCTACGAGCAGTACTTC.

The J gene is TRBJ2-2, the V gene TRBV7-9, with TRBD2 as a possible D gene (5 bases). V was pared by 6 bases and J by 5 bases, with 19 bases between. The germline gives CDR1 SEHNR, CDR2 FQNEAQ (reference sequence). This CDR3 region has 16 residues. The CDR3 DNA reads TGTGCCAGCAGACTAGGTCGCGGGTCCGGGACCGGGGAGCTGTTTTTT. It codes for CASRLGRGSGTGELFF.

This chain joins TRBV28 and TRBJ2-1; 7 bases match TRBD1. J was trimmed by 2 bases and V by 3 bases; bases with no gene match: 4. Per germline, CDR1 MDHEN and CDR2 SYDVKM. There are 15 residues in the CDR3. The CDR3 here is CASSFNRGPYNEQFF. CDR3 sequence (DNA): TGTGCCAGCAGTTTTAACAGGGGTCCCTACAATGAGCAGTTCTTC.